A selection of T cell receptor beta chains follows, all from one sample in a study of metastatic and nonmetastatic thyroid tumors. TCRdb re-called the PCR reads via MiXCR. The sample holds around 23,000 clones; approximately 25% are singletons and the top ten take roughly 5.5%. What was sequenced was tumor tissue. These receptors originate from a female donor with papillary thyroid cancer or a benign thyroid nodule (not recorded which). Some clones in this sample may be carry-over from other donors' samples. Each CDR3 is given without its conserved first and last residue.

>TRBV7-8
ASSGAGDTQY
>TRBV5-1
AICLAGSGGTTDTQY
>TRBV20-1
SASPASGSEKLF
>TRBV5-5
ASSFRLQGVADTQY
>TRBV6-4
ASSDGRDSTDTQY
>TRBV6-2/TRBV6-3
ASRPRGVRNQPQH
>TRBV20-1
SAVTGGWNQPQH
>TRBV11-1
ASRRALVEQF
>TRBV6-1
ASSEDGRVLGNEQF
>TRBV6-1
ASSEGTGGSYEQY
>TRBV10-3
AISGWTARYNEQF
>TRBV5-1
ASSLGRGASATNEKLF
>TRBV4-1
ASSQEGGGSGYNEQF
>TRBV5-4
ASSSGTGSAGYT
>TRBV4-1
ASSQDKLSPTIGNTIY
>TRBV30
AWNYPPGGTNEKLF
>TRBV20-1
SARDGYSYEQY
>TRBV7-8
ASSLPSGGSEQY
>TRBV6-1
ASSEALGQTREQY
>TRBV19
DSRPDRKTNEKLF
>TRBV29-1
SVDPLQGNTEAF
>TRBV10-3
AITPGQGGVNEQF
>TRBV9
ASSVGQGAEKLF
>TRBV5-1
ASSLLDVANTEAF
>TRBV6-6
ASSYGILGTEAF
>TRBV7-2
ASTIGPWGELF
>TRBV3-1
ASSQWDRRNTEAF
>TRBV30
AWRLAGGHDTQY
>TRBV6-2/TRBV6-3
ASIYVGALQETQY
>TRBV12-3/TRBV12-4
ASNPGGGEQY
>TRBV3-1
ASSQRARLVGTDTQY
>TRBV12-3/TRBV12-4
ASSPRDLGYEQY
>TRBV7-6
ASSLVGFGQGGELF
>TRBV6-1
ASSTGMYTEAF
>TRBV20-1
SAIRGPNQPQH
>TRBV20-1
SASGHSPNQPQH
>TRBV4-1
ASSQNRFGGRVADTQY
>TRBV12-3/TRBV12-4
ASSFGGYGEQY
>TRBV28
ASSLWQGEAF
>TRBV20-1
SASGLAGGETQY
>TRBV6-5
ASSYDRLGQPQH
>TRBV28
ASSLGQGANEKLF
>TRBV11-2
ASSWTSYEQY
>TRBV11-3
ASSPGDSSYEQY